This passage covers 32 T cell receptor beta chains from one sample sequenced in a study of STAT5B mutations in CD4+ large granular lymphocyte leukemia. Sequencing was performed with immunoSEQ multiplex PCR; in TCRdb, only in-frame clones are kept and a portion is missing. The sample lists 20,000 to 25,000 clones; 70% to 80% were seen once. Sequenced sample: CD4+ T cells from blood buffy coats. These receptors originate from a human donor in good health.

This clone was observed once. The J gene is TRBJ2-1, the V gene TRBV28, with D possibly being TRBD1 (6 bases). Trimming took 8 bases from V and 8 from J, leaving 16 bases between them. The CDR3 loop spans 13 amino acids. CDR1 is MDHEN and CDR2 is SYDVKM in the germline V gene. The CDR3 nucleotides read TGTGCCAGCGGCCTACAGGGAGCGGATGAGCAGTTCTTC. Protein sequence: CASGLQGADEQFF.

The chain couples TRBV11-3 to TRBJ2-7, with D unresolved. The CDR3 spans 15 residues. From germline, CDR1 is SGHNT and CDR2 YENEEA. Trimming stripped 2 bases from V and 2 bases from J, with 13 bases between. CDR3 sequence (DNA): TGTGCCAGCAGCTTATCGGCGCGCAGCCCCTACGAGCAGTACTTC. Protein: CASSLSARSPYEQYF.

The J gene is TRBJ2-5, the V gene TRBV11-2, with D uncertain. Germline CDR1 SGHAT, CDR2 FQNNGV. The CDR3 loop spans 13 amino acids. Trimming left V 8 bases short and J 7 bases short, with 17 bases between. CDR3: CASRTIRSGTQYF. The DNA for the CDR3 is TGTGCCAGCCGCACCATCAGAAGTGGGACCCAGTACTTC.

This chain joins TRBV4-1 and TRBJ2-2; D is perhaps TRBD1 (5 bases). The CDR3 contains 17 residues. Germline V CDR1 and CDR2: MGHRA, YSYEKL. Trimming took 1 base from V and 4 from J, leaving 16 bases between them. This CDR3 is CASSQVDMGLITGELFF. The CDR3 region has the DNA TGCGCCAGCAGCCAAGTGGACATGGGGCTGATCACCGGGGAGCTGTTTTTT.

CDR3 protein: CASSLNRANSPLHF. CDR3 nucleotides: TGTGCCAGCAGCCTGAACAGGGCGAATTCACCCCTCCACTTT. The rearrangement joins TRBV11-3 to TRBJ1-6; tentative D call: TRBD1 (6 bases). CDR3 size: 14 residues. Per germline, CDR1 SGHNT and CDR2 YENEEA. Trimming left V 5 bases short and J 7 bases short, with 12 bases between.

V is TRBV4-1 and J is TRBJ2-3; the match to TRBD2 covers 14 bases. The J segment lost 1 base and the V segment lost 5 bases, leaving 8 bases of the junction unmatched. This CDR3 is built from 18 residues. Germline CDR1 reads MGHRA; CDR2 reads YSYEKL. The DNA for the CDR3 is TGCGCCAGCAGCATTGGGACTAGCGGGAGCGGGGGCACAGATACGCAGTATTTT. It yields the protein CASSIGTSGSGGTDTQYF.

This clone was detected a few times. The chain recombines TRBV13 with TRBJ1-1, with D possibly TRBD1 on 6 matching bases. Trimming took off 1 base at V and 6 bases at J, with 12 bases between the two ends. The germline gives CDR1 PRHDT, CDR2 FYEKMQ (reference sequence). CDR3 size: 14 residues. In DNA, the CDR3 is TGTGCCAGCAGCTTAGAGGGCAGGGGTGCTGAAGCTTTCTTT. Its protein is CASSLEGRGAEAFF.

This clone showed up just a few times. The gene calls are TRBV6-5 and TRBJ1-5; a weak D match, TRBD1 (6 bases). The CDR3 loop spans 15 amino acids. The V end was cut by 6 bases, the J end by 0 bases, with 12 bases between. Germline loops: CDR1 MNHEY, CDR2 SVGAGI. CDR3 region: CASSRPGVSNQPQHF. The CDR3 DNA is TGTGCCAGCAGCAGACCAGGGGTTAGCAATCAGCCCCAGCATTTT.

The chain has TRBV4-1 and TRBJ1-2; D gene unclear. The CDR3 is 17 amino acids. Germline assignment: CDR1 MGHRA and CDR2 YSYEKL. Trimming left V 0 bases short and J 1 base short, with 15 bases between. The CDR3 DNA reads as TGCGCCAGCAGCCAAGACTCTGGTAGGGTAAATAACTATGGCTACACCTTC. Translation gives CASSQDSGRVNNYGYTF.

The gene calls are TRBV11-2 and TRBJ2-7, with a weak D call TRBD1 (5 bases). The germline V gene has CDR1 SGHAT and CDR2 FQNNGV. The CDR3 loop spans 12 amino acids. The V and J ends lost 5 bases and 5 bases respectively, with 10 bases between them. This CDR3 reads CASSAGFHEQYF. The CDR3 DNA reads TGTGCCAGCAGCGCAGGGTTCCACGAGCAGTACTTC.

V usage is TRBV11-3 and J usage is TRBJ2-1; D assignment may be TRBD1 or TRBD2 (5 bases each). V was shortened by 5 bases and J by 0 bases, with 11 bases between the two germline ends. CDR1 and CDR2 from the germline V gene are SGHNT and YENEEA. The CDR3 length is 15 residues. Here the CDR3 reads CASSQGPISYNEQFF. The CDR3 coding sequence is TGTGCCAGCAGCCAGGGACCGATCTCCTACAATGAGCAGTTCTTC.

V is TRBV27 and J is TRBJ1-2, with TRBD1 identical over 7 bases. The ends lost 2 bases at V and 5 bases at J; junction bases unmatched: 5. CDR1 and CDR2 from the germline V gene are MNHEY and SMNVEV (reference sequence). This CDR3 spans 14 amino acids. The CDR3, as DNA: TGTGCCAGCAGTTTAGGAGGGGGCGTTTATGGCTACACCTTC. Protein: CASSLGGGVYGYTF.

The rearrangement joins TRBV30 to TRBJ2-5; the D gene is possibly TRBD2 (6 bases). Trimming stripped 4 bases from V and 7 bases from J, with 13 bases between. Germline V lookup: CDR1 GTSNPN, CDR2 SVGIG (reference sequence). The CDR3 has 12 amino acids. The CDR3 sequence is CAWNPQEGTQYF. CDR3 DNA sequence: TGTGCCTGGAACCCACAGGAGGGGACCCAGTACTTC. Together with reference TRBV30 and TRBJ2-5, the CDR3 gives the full variable domain: SQTIHQWPATLVQPVGSPLSLECTVEGTSNPNLYWYRQAAGRGLQLLFYSVGIGQISSEVPQNLSASRPQDRQFILSSKKLLLSDSGFYLCAWNPQEGTQYFGPGTRLLVL.

The CDR3 reads CASSLARNTEAFF. As DNA, the CDR3 is TGTGCCAGCAGCCTCGCAAGGAACACTGAAGCTTTCTTT. The chain combines TRBV7-8 with TRBJ1-1; D is undetermined. The V gene lost 5 bases and the J gene lost 1 base, with 8 bases spanning the gap. The CDR3 length is 13 residues. CDR1 and CDR2 (germline): SGHVS, FQNEAQ.

This chain connects TRBV5-6 to TRBJ2-7; perhaps TRBD2 as D (5 bases). V lost 4 bases and J lost 4, with 15 bases in between. CDR3 length: 14 residues. CDR1 is SGHDT and CDR2 is YYEEEE in the germline V gene. This chain's CDR3 is CASSPFISGYEQYF. CDR3 bases: TGTGCCAGCAGCCCTTTCATATCGGGGTACGAGCAGTACTTC.

The chain combines TRBV7-9 with TRBJ2-3; D remains ambiguous. Germline CDR1 is SEHNR and CDR2 is FQNEAQ (reference sequence). CDR3 length: 12 amino acids. Between the trimmed V and J ends, which lost 8 bases and 2 bases, there was a span of 8 bases. In nucleotides, the CDR3 is TGTGCCAGCGACGGTATCACAGATACGCAGTATTTT. Amino acids: CASDGITDTQYF.

The chain combines TRBV25-1 with TRBJ2-1; D is perhaps TRBD2 (6 bases). CDR1 and CDR2 (germline): MGHDK, SYGVNS. The CDR3 consists of 16 residues. V lost 1 base and J 4 bases, leaving 14 bases between the germline ends. CDR3 in DNA: TGTGCCAGCAGTGAATTAGGCGGGGACGAATACAATGAGCAGTTCTTC. Translated, it gives CASSELGGDEYNEQFF.

The V and J genes are TRBV4-2 and TRBJ2-1; 8 bases match TRBD2. The CDR3 runs to 14 residues. Germline lookup yields CDR1 LGHNA and CDR2 YNFKEQ. With 4 bases clipped from V and 4 bases from J, the junction kept 3 bases outside the gene matches. In DNA, the CDR3 is TGTGCCAGCAGCCGAACTAGCGGATACAATGAGCAGTTCTTC. This codes for CASSRTSGYNEQFF.

The chain has TRBV11-3 and TRBJ2-1; D ambiguous. The V end was cut by 8 bases, the J end by 7 bases, with 18 bases between. CDR3 length: 14 amino acids. Germline assignment: CDR1 SGHNT and CDR2 YENEEA. The CDR3 sequence is CASVNRAGSNEQFF. The CDR3 DNA reads TGTGCCAGCGTGAACAGAGCAGGCTCTAATGAGCAGTTCTTC.

This chain links TRBV6-5 with TRBJ2-1, with 12 bases that match TRBD1. Looked up from germline, CDR1 is MNHEY and CDR2 is SVGAGI. This CDR3 has 15 residues. V was pared by 3 bases and J by 6 bases, with 3 bases of the junction left unmatched. In DNA, the CDR3 is TGTGCCAGCAGTTATGGGGACAGGGGGCTCAATGAGCAGTTCTTC. This sequence encodes CASSYGDRGLNEQFF.

This clone was seen more than once but under ten times. Different DNA sequences within this sample yield the same CDR3. This chain joins TRBV28 and TRBJ1-1; no clear D. CDR1 is MDHEN and CDR2 is SYDVKM in the germline V gene. This CDR3 spans 12 amino acids. The V and J ends lost 3 bases and 0 bases respectively, with 2 bases between them. The CDR3 bases are TGTGCCAGCAGTTTGATGAACACTGAAGCTTTCTTT. Protein sequence: CASSLMNTEAFF.

The chain joins TRBV5-1 to TRBJ1-2; weak D call: TRBD1 (6 bases). Germline loops: CDR1 SGHRS, CDR2 YFSETQ. V dropped 4 bases and J dropped 4 bases, with 17 bases sitting between them. This CDR3 comprises 15 residues. Here the CDR3 reads CASSPGGADGYGYTF. CDR3 in DNA: TGCGCCAGCAGCCCCGGGGGGGCGGACGGCTATGGCTACACCTTC. The entire variable domain, with the rest obtained from reference TRBV5-1 and TRBJ1-2, is as follows: KAGVTQTPRYLIKTRGQQVTLSCSPISGHRSVSWYQQTPGQGLQFLFEYFSETQRNKGNFPGRFSGRQFSNSRSEMNVSTLELGDSALYLCASSPGGADGYGYTFGSGTRLTVV.

The chain combines TRBV5-7 with TRBJ2-3; TRBD2 aligns across 7 bases. TRBV5-7 is an ORF, and what it does is uncertain. CDR3 size: 19 residues. J was trimmed by 1 base and V by 3 bases; bases with no gene match: 17. CDR3 coding DNA: TGTGCCAGCAGCTCGCCCGGGGTGCGCGGGAGAAGCGGCACAGATACGCAGTATTTT. Protein: CASSSPGVRGRSGTDTQYF.

The gene calls are TRBV4-1 and TRBJ2-3; D call uncertain. Trimming left V 1 base short and J 2 bases short, with 13 bases between. The CDR3 sequence is 16 residues long. Germline V gives CDR1 MGHRA, CDR2 YSYEKL. The CDR3 region has the DNA TGCGCCAGCAGCCAAGGGGCGTATTCCTTCACAGATACGCAGTATTTT. This encodes CASSQGAYSFTDTQYF.

CDR3 DNA sequence: TGTGCCAGCAGCGTAGAATTCGGCTCTGGCTCTGGGGCCAACGTCCTGACTTTC. Translation gives CASSVEFGSGSGANVLTF. The J gene is TRBJ2-6, the V gene TRBV9; no clear D. This CDR3 comprises 18 residues. Germline CDR1 SGDLS, CDR2 YYNGEE. Trimming took 0 bases from V and 0 from J, leaving 13 bases between them.

This chain links TRBV30 with TRBJ1-4; D ambiguous. In germline, CDR1 is GTSNPN, CDR2 SVGIG (reference sequence). The CDR3 has 14 amino acids. V shed 0 bases and J shed 4 bases, with 9 bases lying between them. CDR3 sequence (DNA): TGTGCCTGGAGTGTCGGACGGATTAATGAAAAACTGTTTTTT. Protein product: CAWSVGRINEKLFF.

About this clone itself: Other DNA sequences within the sample encode an identical CDR3. The chain employs TRBV2 and TRBJ2-5; D is unresolved. Trimming pared 4 bases from V and 4 bases from J, leaving 16 bases between. CDR1 SNHLY and CDR2 FYNNEI come from the germline V gene. The CDR3 has 15 residues. The DNA of the CDR3 is TGTGCCAGCAGTGCAGGACCGAATAACTTAGAGACCCAGTACTTC. Protein sequence: CASSAGPNNLETQYF.

The chain joins TRBV30 to TRBJ2-7; TRBD2 matches 9 bases. This CDR3 contains 20 residues. The V gene end was trimmed by 4 bases and the J gene end by 1 base; junction bases not matched to a gene: 23. Germline CDR1 reads GTSNPN; CDR2 reads SVGIG (reference sequence). CDR3 amino acids: CAWTPSQVAGDPAQSYEQYF. For the CDR3, the DNA is TGTGCCTGGACACCCTCCCAGGTAGCGGGAGACCCCGCGCAATCCTACGAGCAGTACTTC. Full variable domain (outside the CDR3, taken from reference TRBV30 and TRBJ2-7): SQTIHQWPATLVQPVGSPLSLECTVEGTSNPNLYWYRQAAGRGLQLLFYSVGIGQISSEVPQNLSASRPQDRQFILSSKKLLLSDSGFYLCAWTPSQVAGDPAQSYEQYFGPGTRLTVT.

The rearrangement uses TRBV9 and TRBJ1-1, with D possibly TRBD1 on 5 matching bases. The germline V and J ends were trimmed by 2 bases and 4 bases, with 15 bases remaining between them. The length of the CDR3 is 15 residues. Germline V gene sequence: CDR1 SGDLS, CDR2 YYNGEE. CDR3 protein: CASSVRAGLGTEAFF. The DNA of the CDR3 is TGTGCCAGCAGCGTCCGGGCAGGGCTGGGCACTGAAGCTTTCTTT.

J is TRBJ2-5 and V is TRBV30; maybe TRBD1 (6 bases). Trimming pared 3 bases from V and 5 bases from J, leaving 16 bases between. This CDR3 spans 14 amino acids. Germline CDR1 and CDR2: GTSNPN and SVGIG (reference sequence). The CDR3 nucleotides are TGTGCCTGGAGAACCGCAGGGGCCGGGGAGACCCAGTACTTC. Protein: CAWRTAGAGETQYF.

The rearrangement uses TRBV11-3 and TRBJ2-7, with 11 bases lining up with TRBD2. Germline loops: CDR1 SGHNT, CDR2 YENEEA. The CDR3 has 18 residues. The V segment lost 0 bases and the J segment 1 base; nucleotides outside the gene matches: 8. The CDR3 DNA is TGTGCCAGCAGCTTAGAACAGGTTGGGACTAGCGGATCCTACGAGCAGTACTTC. It specifies CASSLEQVGTSGSYEQYF.

The rearrangement uses TRBV7-2 and TRBJ2-1, with TRBD1 matching over 7 bases. Per the germline V gene, CDR1 is SGHTA and CDR2 is FQGNSA. V trimming: 3 bases; J trimming: 9 bases; junction bases outside the gene matches: 8. CDR3 length: 14 residues. Written as DNA, the CDR3 is TGTGCCAGCAGCTTTGACAGGGTTCAGAGTGAGCAGTTCTTC. It yields the protein CASSFDRVQSEQFF.